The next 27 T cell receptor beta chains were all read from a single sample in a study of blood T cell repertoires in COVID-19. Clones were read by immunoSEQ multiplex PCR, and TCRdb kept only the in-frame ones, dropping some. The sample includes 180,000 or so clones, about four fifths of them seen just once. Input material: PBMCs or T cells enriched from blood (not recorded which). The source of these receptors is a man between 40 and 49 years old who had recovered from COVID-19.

CDR3 region: CASSLYPLQETQYF. In DNA form, the CDR3 reads TGTGCCAGCAGCTTGTACCCCCTACAAGAGACCCAGTACTTC. The V call is TRBV5-6, the J call TRBJ2-5, with D unresolved. V lost 1 base, J lost 2 bases, and 9 bases lay in between. CDR1 and CDR2 from the germline V gene are SGHDT and YYEEEE. The CDR3 totals 14 residues.

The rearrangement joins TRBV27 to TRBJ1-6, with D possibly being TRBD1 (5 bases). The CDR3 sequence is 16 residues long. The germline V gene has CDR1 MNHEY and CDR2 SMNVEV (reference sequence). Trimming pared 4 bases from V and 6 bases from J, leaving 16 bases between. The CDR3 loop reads CASSSPGEGSNSPLHF. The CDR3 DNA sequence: TGTGCCAGCAGTTCTCCGGGGGAGGGGTCTAATTCACCCCTCCACTTT.

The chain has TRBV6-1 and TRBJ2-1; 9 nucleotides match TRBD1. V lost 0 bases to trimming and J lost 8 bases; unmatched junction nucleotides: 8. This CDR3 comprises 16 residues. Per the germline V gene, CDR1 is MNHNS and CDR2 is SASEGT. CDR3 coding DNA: TGTGCCAGCAGTGAAGCCCCCGGGACAGGGCGGCATGAGCAGTTCTTC. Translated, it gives CASSEAPGTGRHEQFF.

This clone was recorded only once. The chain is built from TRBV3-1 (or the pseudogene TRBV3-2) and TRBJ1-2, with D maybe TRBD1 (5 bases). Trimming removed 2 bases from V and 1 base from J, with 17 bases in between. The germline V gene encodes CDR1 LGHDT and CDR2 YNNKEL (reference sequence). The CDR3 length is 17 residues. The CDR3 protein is CASSQRGSRLNNYGYTF. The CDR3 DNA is TGTGCCAGCAGCCAACGGGGGAGCAGGCTGAATAACTATGGCTACACCTTC.

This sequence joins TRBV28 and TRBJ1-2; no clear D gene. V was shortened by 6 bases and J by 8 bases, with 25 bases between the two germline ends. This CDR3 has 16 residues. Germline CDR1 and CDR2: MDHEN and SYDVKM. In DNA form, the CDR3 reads TGTGCCAGCAGCCTCCTCACGGGATTGCGGGCAGGAGGCTACACCTTC. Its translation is CASSLLTGLRAGGYTF.

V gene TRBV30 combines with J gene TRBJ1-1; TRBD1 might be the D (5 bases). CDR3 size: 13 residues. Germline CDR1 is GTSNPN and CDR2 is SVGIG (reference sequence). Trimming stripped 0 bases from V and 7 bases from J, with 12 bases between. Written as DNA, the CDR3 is TGTGCCTGGAGTGTAGGGGCCTCGCTTGAAGCTTTCTTT. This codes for CAWSVGASLEAFF.

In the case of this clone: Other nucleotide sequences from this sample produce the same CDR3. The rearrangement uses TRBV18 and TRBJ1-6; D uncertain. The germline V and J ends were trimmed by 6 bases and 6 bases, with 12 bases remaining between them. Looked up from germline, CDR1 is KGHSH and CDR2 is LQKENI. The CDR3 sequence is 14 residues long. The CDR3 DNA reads TGTGCCAGCTCGTCGGGAGTCGGTAATTCACCCCTCCACTTT. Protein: CASSSGVGNSPLHF.

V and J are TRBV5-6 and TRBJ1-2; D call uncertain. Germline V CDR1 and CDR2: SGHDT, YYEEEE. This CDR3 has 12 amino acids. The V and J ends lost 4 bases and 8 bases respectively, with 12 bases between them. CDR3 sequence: CASSPPTGGYTF. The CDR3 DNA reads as TGTGCCAGCAGCCCTCCGACCGGGGGCTACACCTTC. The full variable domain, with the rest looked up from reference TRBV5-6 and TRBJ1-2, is DAGVTQSPTHLIKTRGQQVTLRCSPKSGHDTVSWYQQALGQGPQFIFQYYEEEERQRGNFPDRFSGHQFPNYSSELNVNALLLGDSALYLCASSPPTGGYTFGSGTRLTVV.

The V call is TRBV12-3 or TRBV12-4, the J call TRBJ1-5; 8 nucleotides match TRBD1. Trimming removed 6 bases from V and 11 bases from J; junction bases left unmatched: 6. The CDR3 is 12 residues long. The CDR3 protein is CASSSNRGAQHF. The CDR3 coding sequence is TGTGCCAGCAGCTCAAACAGGGGGGCCCAGCATTTT.

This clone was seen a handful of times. The DNA of the CDR3 is TGTGCCAGCTCACCGATGGCGGGCCTAACCCGCCTCAACACTGAAGCTTTCTTT. Its translation is CASSPMAGLTRLNTEAFF. This rearrangement joins TRBV18 to TRBJ1-1; D unclear. Looked up from germline, CDR1 is KGHSH and CDR2 is LQKENI. The CDR3 is made up of 18 amino acids. Trimming removed 3 bases from V and 2 bases from J, with 22 bases in between.

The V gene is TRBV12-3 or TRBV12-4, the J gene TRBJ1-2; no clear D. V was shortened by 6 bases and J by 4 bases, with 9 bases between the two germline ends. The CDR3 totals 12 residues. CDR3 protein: CASSPRVYGYTF. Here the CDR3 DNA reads TGTGCCAGCAGCCCTCGGGTCTATGGCTACACCTTC.

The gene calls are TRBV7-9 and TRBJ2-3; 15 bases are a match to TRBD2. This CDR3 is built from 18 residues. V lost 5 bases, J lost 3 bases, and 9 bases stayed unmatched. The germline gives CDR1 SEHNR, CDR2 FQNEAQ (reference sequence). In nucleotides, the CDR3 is TGTGCCAGCAGCCCACGGACTAGCGGGGGGGCAGCGACAGATACGCAGTATTTT. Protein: CASSPRTSGGAATDTQYF.

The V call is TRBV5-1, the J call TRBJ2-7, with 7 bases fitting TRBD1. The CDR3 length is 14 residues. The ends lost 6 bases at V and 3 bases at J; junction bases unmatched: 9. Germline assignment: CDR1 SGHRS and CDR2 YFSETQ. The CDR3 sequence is CASKKDGTDYEQYF. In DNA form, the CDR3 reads TGCGCCAGCAAAAAGGACGGGACAGACTACGAGCAGTACTTC.

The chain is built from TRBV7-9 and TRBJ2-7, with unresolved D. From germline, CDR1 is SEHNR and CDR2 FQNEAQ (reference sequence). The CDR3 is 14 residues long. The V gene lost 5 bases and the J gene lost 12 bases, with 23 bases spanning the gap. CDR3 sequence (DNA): TGTGCCAGCAGCCCCGGCGGAGAGGCCACGGGTCCGTACTTC. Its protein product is CASSPGGEATGPYF. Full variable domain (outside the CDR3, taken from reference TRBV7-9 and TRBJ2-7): DTGVSQNPRHKITKRGQNVTFRCDPISEHNRLYWYRQTLGQGPEFLTYFQNEAQLEKSRLLSDRFSAERPKGSFSTLEIQRTEQGDSAMYLCASSPGGEATGPYFGPGTRLTVT.

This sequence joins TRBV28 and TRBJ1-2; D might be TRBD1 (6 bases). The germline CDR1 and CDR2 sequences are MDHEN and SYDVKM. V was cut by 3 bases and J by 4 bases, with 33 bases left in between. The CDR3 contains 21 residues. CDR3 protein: CASSFTPAEIGDKGAGYGYTF. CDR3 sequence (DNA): TGTGCCAGCAGTTTCACGCCCGCCGAAATAGGGGACAAGGGCGCCGGCTATGGCTACACCTTC.

CDR3 nucleotides: TGTGCCAGCAGTCCCGACAGGGAAGTCTACGAGCAGTACTTC. Translated: CASSPDREVYEQYF. V gene TRBV28 combines with J gene TRBJ2-7; the match to TRBD1 covers 7 bases. CDR3 size: 14 residues. Germline CDR1 reads MDHEN; CDR2 reads SYDVKM. V lost 5 bases, J lost 3 bases, and 7 bases stayed unmatched. Based on the CDR3 plus reference TRBV28 and TRBJ2-7, the full variable domain is DVKVTQSSRYLVKRTGEKVFLECVQDMDHENMFWYRQDPGLGLRLIYFSYDVKMKEKGDIPEGYSVSREKKERFSLILESASTNQTSMYLCASSPDREVYEQYFGPGTRLTVT.

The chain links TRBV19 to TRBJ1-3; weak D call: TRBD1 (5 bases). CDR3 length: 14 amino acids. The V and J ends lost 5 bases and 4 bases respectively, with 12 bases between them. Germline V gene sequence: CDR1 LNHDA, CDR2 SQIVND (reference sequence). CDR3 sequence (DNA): TGTGCCAGTAGTGCCGGGGGGAGAGGAAACACCATATATTTT. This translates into CASSAGGRGNTIYF.

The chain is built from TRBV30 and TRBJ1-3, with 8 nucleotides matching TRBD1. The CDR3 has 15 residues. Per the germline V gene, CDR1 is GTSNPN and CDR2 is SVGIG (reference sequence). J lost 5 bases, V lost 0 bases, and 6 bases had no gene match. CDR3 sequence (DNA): TGTGCCTGGAGTGTAACTCCAGGGGGCCGAAACACCATATATTTT. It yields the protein CAWSVTPGGRNTIYF.

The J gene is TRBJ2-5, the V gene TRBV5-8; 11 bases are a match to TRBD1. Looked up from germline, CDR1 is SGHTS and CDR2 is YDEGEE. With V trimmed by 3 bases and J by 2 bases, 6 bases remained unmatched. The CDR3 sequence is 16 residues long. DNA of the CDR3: TGTGCCAGCAGCTATTACCGGGACAGGGGGCAAGAGACCCAGTACTTC. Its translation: CASSYYRDRGQETQYF.

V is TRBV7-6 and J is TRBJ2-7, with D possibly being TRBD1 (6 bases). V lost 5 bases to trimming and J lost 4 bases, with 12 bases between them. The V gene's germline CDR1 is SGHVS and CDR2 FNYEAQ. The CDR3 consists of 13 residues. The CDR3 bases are TGTGCCAGCAGCAGGACAGAGACTTACGAGCAGTACTTC. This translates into CASSRTETYEQYF.

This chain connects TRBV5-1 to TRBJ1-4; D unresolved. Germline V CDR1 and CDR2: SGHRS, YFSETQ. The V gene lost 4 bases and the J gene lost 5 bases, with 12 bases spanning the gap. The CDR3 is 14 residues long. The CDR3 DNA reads TGCGCCAGCAGCGCAGCTGTGGAGAATGAAAAACTGTTTTTT. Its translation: CASSAAVENEKLFF.

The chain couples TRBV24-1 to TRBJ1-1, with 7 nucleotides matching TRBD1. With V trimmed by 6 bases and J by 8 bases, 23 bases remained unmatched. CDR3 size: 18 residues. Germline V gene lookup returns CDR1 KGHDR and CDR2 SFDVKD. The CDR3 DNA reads TGTGCCACCAGTCCCCAGGGGGAATTAATGTCCACGACAAGAGAAGCTTTCTTT. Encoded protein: CATSPQGELMSTTREAFF.

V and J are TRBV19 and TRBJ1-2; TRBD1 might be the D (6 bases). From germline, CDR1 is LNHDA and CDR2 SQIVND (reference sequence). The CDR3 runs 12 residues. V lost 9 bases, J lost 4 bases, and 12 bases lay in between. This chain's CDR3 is CASRGWSYGYTF. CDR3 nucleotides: TGTGCCAGCAGGGGTTGGAGCTATGGCTACACCTTC.

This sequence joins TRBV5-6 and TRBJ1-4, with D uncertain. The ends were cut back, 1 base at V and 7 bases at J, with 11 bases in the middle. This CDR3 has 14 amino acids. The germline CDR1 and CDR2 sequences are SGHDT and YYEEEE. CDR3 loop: CASSLRREGEKLFF. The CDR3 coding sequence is TGTGCCAGCAGCTTGAGACGGGAAGGTGAAAAACTGTTTTTT.

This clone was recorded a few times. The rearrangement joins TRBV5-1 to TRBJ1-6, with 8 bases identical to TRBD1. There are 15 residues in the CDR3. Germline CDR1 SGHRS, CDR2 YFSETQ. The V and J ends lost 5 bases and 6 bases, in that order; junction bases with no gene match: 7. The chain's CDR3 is CASSLGQGVNSPLHF. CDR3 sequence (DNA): TGCGCCAGCAGTTTAGGACAGGGAGTTAATTCACCCCTCCACTTT.

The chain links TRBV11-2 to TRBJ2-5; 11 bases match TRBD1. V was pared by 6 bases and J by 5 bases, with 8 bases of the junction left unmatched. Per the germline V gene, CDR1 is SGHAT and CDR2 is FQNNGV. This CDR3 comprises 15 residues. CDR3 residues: CASRLGQGVLETQYF. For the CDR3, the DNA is TGTGCCAGCAGATTGGGACAGGGGGTCCTTGAGACCCAGTACTTC.

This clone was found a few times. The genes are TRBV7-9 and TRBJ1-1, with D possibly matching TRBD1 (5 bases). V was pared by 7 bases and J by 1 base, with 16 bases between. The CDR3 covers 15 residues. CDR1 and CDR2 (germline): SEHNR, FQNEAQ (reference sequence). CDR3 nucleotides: TGTGCCAGCACCATCCAGGAACAGGCGAACACTGAAGCTTTCTTT. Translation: CASTIQEQANTEAFF.